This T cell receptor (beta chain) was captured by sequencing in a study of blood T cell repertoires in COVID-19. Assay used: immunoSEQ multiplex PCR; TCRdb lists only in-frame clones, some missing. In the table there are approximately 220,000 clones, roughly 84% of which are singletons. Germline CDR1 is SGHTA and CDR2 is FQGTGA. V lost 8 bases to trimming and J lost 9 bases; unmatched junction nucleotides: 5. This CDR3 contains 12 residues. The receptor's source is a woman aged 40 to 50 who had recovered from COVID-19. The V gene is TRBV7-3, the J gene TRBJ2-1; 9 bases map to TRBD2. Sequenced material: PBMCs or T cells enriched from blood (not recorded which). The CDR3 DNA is TGTGCCAGCTCGCTAGCGGGGAGTGAGCAGTTCTTC. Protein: CASSLAGSEQFF.